The 18 T cell receptor beta chains given below trace back to one sample, sequenced in a study of blood T cell repertoires in COVID-19. TCRdb's copy holds only in-frame clones and misses some; the assay was immunoSEQ multiplex PCR. The profile shows about 98,000 clones, about 81% of them singletons. Sequencing was performed on peripheral blood. All receptors derive from a man older than 75 with acute or convalescent COVID-19.

The chain is built from TRBV11-2 and TRBJ2-7; TRBD2 aligns across 7 bases. Germline V lookup: CDR1 SGHAT, CDR2 FQNNGV. Trimming at V came to 5 bases and at J to 2 bases, leaving 18 bases not matched to a gene. The CDR3 is 18 residues long. The CDR3, as DNA: TGTGCCAGCAGCCCTTTAAGCCGTACCCGCGGGAGCGCCTACGAGCAGTACTTC. This codes for CASSPLSRTRGSAYEQYF. The full variable domain, in which reference TRBV11-2 and TRBJ2-7 provide the parts outside the CDR3, is EAGVAQSPRYKIIEKRQSVAFWCNPISGHATLYWYQQILGQGPKLLIQFQNNGVVDDSQLPKDRFSAERLKGVDSTLKIQPAKLEDSAVYLCASSPLSRTRGSAYEQYFGPGTRLTVT.

The rearrangement joins TRBV7-9 to TRBJ2-1; 13 bases fit TRBD2. Trimming at V came to 4 bases and at J to 3 bases, leaving 6 bases not matched to a gene. The CDR3 contains 17 residues. The germline CDR1 and CDR2 sequences are SEHNR and FQNEAQ (reference sequence). The CDR3 region is CASSSGLAGAIYNEQFF. The DNA for the CDR3 is TGTGCCAGCAGCTCCGGACTAGCGGGGGCCATCTACAATGAGCAGTTCTTC. Full variable domain (rest looked up from reference TRBV7-9 and TRBJ2-1): DTGVSQNPRHKITKRGQNVTFRCDPISEHNRLYWYRQTLGQGPEFLTYFQNEAQLEKSRLLSDRFSAERPKGSFSTLEIQRTEQGDSAMYLCASSSGLAGAIYNEQFFGPGTRLTVL.

J is TRBJ1-2 and V is TRBV28, with a tentative D call TRBD1 (6 bases). Germline V gene lookup returns CDR1 MDHEN and CDR2 SYDVKM. This CDR3 spans 13 amino acids. V lost 2 bases and J 2 bases, leaving 6 bases between the germline ends. The CDR3 loop reads CASSLQGNYGYTF. CDR3 nucleotides: TGTGCCAGCAGTTTACAGGGGAACTATGGCTACACCTTC.

The rearrangement links TRBV2 to TRBJ1-2; tentatively, D is TRBD1 (5 bases). CDR3 length equals 14 residues. Germline CDR1 reads SNHLY; CDR2 reads FYNNEI. Trimming removed 5 bases from V and 2 bases from J, with 12 bases in between. This CDR3 reads CASSRTGENYGYTF. CDR3 DNA sequence: TGTGCCAGCAGTCGTACAGGCGAGAACTATGGCTACACCTTC.

This clone was recorded only once. The rearrangement links TRBV7-2 to TRBJ2-1, with 10 bases aligning to TRBD1. The V gene end was trimmed by 5 bases and the J gene end by 2 bases; junction bases not matched to a gene: 6. Per germline, CDR1 SGHTA and CDR2 FQGNSA. This CDR3 region has 16 residues. CDR3 in DNA: TGTGCCAGCAGCCTTAAGGGACAGGGGACCTACAATGAGCAGTTCTTC. Translated: CASSLKGQGTYNEQFF.

The sample holds one count of this clone. The chain has TRBV14 and TRBJ1-1; the D is unclear. This CDR3 is 16 amino acids long. Trimming cost V 4 bases and J 0 bases, with 15 bases left between them. The germline CDR1 and CDR2 sequences are SGHDN and FVKESK. The CDR3 loop is CASSPGLGNVNTEAFF. The CDR3 coding sequence is TGTGCCAGCAGCCCAGGTCTCGGGAATGTGAACACTGAAGCTTTCTTT.

The rearrangement uses TRBV9 and TRBJ1-4, with no clear D. Looked up from germline, CDR1 is SGDLS and CDR2 is YYNGEE. Trimming left V 1 base short and J 8 bases short, with 12 bases between. The CDR3 length is 14 residues. CDR3 bases: TGTGCCAGCAGCGTATATGAGGAACGGGAAAAACTGTTTTTT. Protein product: CASSVYEEREKLFF.

The rearrangement uses TRBV27 and TRBJ2-3; D is undetermined. The CDR3 covers 12 residues. From germline, CDR1 is MNHEY and CDR2 SMNVEV (reference sequence). V was cut by 5 bases and J by 5 bases, with 8 bases left in between. For the CDR3, the DNA is TGTGCCAGCAGTACCCTCAGAGATACGCAGTATTTT. Its translation is CASSTLRDTQYF.

V and J are TRBV5-6 and TRBJ2-5; D call uncertain. The V end lost 4 bases, the J end lost 2 bases, and 15 bases lay between the germline ends. Looked up from germline, CDR1 is SGHDT and CDR2 is YYEEEE. CDR3 length equals 15 residues. The CDR3 sequence is CASSQERQQQETQYF. CDR3 nucleotides: TGTGCCAGCAGCCAGGAAAGGCAACAGCAAGAGACCCAGTACTTC. Combining the CDR3 with reference TRBV5-6 and TRBJ2-5 gives the whole variable domain DAGVTQSPTHLIKTRGQQVTLRCSPKSGHDTVSWYQQALGQGPQFIFQYYEEEERQRGNFPDRFSGHQFPNYSSELNVNALLLGDSALYLCASSQERQQQETQYFGPGTRLLVL.

This clone was observed a single time. This chain joins TRBV11-2 and TRBJ1-1; D gene ambiguous. The CDR3 length is 14 residues. The V gene's germline CDR1 is SGHAT and CDR2 FQNNGV. Trimming pared 1 base from V and 1 base from J, leaving 7 bases between. The CDR3 here is CASSLGGKNTEAFF. The DNA of the CDR3 is TGTGCCAGCAGCTTAGGAGGGAAGAACACTGAAGCTTTCTTT.

The rearrangement uses TRBV3-1 (or the pseudogene TRBV3-2) and TRBJ1-2; 9 bases line up with TRBD1. CDR3 length equals 17 residues. V was pared by 0 bases and J by 8 bases, with 13 bases of the junction left unmatched. Germline CDR1 and CDR2: LGHDT and YNNKEL (reference sequence). CDR3: CASSQDLGQGGAGGYTF. CDR3 DNA sequence: TGTGCCAGCAGCCAAGACCTGGGACAGGGAGGGGCTGGGGGCTACACCTTC.

The rearrangement uses TRBV6-5 and TRBJ2-2; D is perhaps TRBD1 (5 bases). CDR1 MNHEY and CDR2 SVGAGI come from the germline V gene. Trimming took off 6 bases at V and 8 bases at J, with 13 bases between the two ends. The CDR3 has 13 amino acids. This chain's CDR3 is CASSVGAGGELFF. CDR3 sequence (DNA): TGTGCCAGCAGCGTAGGGGCAGGAGGGGAGCTGTTTTTT.

The rearrangement uses TRBV5-6 and TRBJ2-5; TRBD1 aligns across 9 bases. J lost 5 bases, V lost 4 bases, and 3 bases had no gene match. The CDR3 loop spans 13 amino acids. The germline V gene encodes CDR1 SGHDT and CDR2 YYEEEE. This CDR3 is CASSLGQGETQYF. CDR3 in DNA: TGTGCCAGCAGCCTAGGACAGGGGGAGACCCAGTACTTC.

J is TRBJ2-7 and V is TRBV4-1; perhaps TRBD2 as D (6 bases). Germline loops: CDR1 MGHRA, CDR2 YSYEKL. The CDR3 runs 16 residues. V was cut by 5 bases and J by 2 bases, with 19 bases left in between. The CDR3 DNA reads as TGCGCCAGCAGCGAACCAGCGCGGGGTGCTACCTACGAGCAGTACTTC. Residues: CASSEPARGATYEQYF.

V usage is TRBV7-9 and J usage is TRBJ1-4, with TRBD1 identical over 10 bases. This CDR3 comprises 15 residues. V trimming: 5 bases; J trimming: 8 bases; junction bases outside the gene matches: 8. Germline assignment: CDR1 SEHNR and CDR2 FQNEAQ (reference sequence). Here the CDR3 reads CASSEGTGVGEKLFF. DNA for the CDR3: TGTGCCAGCAGCGAAGGGACAGGGGTAGGCGAAAAACTGTTTTTT.

This clone appeared once. The chain is built from TRBV7-8 and TRBJ1-2, with 7 positions matching TRBD1. The CDR3 sequence is 14 residues long. Germline V CDR1 and CDR2: SGHVS, FQNEAQ. J gave up 3 bases and V 5 bases, and 6 bases lay outside the gene matches. CDR3 coding DNA: TGTGCCAGCAGCCTGACAGGGCCGGACTATGGCTACACCTTC. Encoded protein: CASSLTGPDYGYTF.

This chain connects TRBV24-1 to TRBJ2-1; the match to TRBD1 covers 11 bases. J was trimmed by 8 bases and V by 3 bases; bases with no gene match: 8. This CDR3 spans 16 amino acids. Per germline, CDR1 KGHDR and CDR2 SFDVKD. The DNA for the CDR3 is TGTGCCACCAGTGATCGGACAGGGGGCCTTCTGCATGAGCAGTTCTTC. Protein product: CATSDRTGGLLHEQFF.

This rearrangement joins TRBV5-1 to TRBJ1-4, with D unclear. The CDR3 covers 15 residues. Germline CDR1 is SGHRS and CDR2 is YFSETQ. Trimming cost V 1 base and J 4 bases, with 11 bases left between them. This chain's CDR3 is CASSLNAGRNEKLFF. The CDR3 DNA reads as TGCGCCAGCAGCTTGAATGCAGGCCGTAATGAAAAACTGTTTTTT. Full variable domain (missing parts from reference TRBV5-1 and TRBJ1-4): KAGVTQTPRYLIKTRGQQVTLSCSPISGHRSVSWYQQTPGQGLQFLFEYFSETQRNKGNFPGRFSGRQFSNSRSEMNVSTLELGDSALYLCASSLNAGRNEKLFFGSGTQLSVL.